This passage covers 18 T cell receptor beta chains from one sample sequenced in a study of T-cell reconstitution after alpha-beta-depleted transplantation in children. A library of TCRbeta sequences, prepared with unique molecular identifiers, was generated. TCRdb re-called the PCR reads with MiXCR, one entry per CDR3 protein. The data hold some 490,000 distinct CDR3 sequences, with around an eighth observed a single time. The sample here was PBMCs from the stem cell graft donor, taken from the stem cell graft. The receptor source for this set is a human donor who donated a stem cell graft to a child with combined immunodeficiency.

This clonotype was detected many times. The chain joins TRBV29-1 to TRBJ1-4; D remains ambiguous. Trimming shortened V by 5 bases and J by 3 bases, and 4 bases separated the two germline ends. The CDR3 is made up of 11 amino acids. Germline V CDR1 and CDR2: SQVTM, ANQGSEA. CDR3 amino acids: CSVQSNEKLFF. Here the CDR3 DNA reads TGCAGCGTTCAGTCTAATGAAAAACTGTTTTTT.

The rearrangement links TRBV10-3 to TRBJ1-5; possibly TRBD1 for D (5 bases). Germline V CDR1 and CDR2: ENHRY, SYGVKD. V lost 2 bases to trimming and J lost 4 bases, with 9 bases between them. The CDR3 sequence is 14 residues long. DNA of the CDR3: TGTGCCATCAGTGAGAGACAGCTTAATCAGCCCCAGCATTTT. This translates into CAISERQLNQPQHF.

The J gene is TRBJ2-2, the V gene TRBV7-8, with 10 positions matching TRBD1. V was pared by 0 bases and J by 4 bases, with 5 bases of the junction left unmatched. Germline CDR1 reads SGHVS; CDR2 reads FQNEAQ. The CDR3 is 17 amino acids. CDR3 in DNA: TGTGCCAGCAGCTTAGCGGGGGGGACAGGGGTCACCGGGGAGCTGTTTTTT. It codes for CASSLAGGTGVTGELFF. The full variable domain, its missing parts supplied by reference TRBV7-8 and TRBJ2-2, is GAGVSQSPRYKVAKRGQDVALRCDPISGHVSLFWYQQALGQGPEFLTYFQNEAQLDKSGLPSDRFFAERPEGSVSTLKIQRTQQEDSAVYLCASSLAGGTGVTGELFFGEGSRLTVL.

This chain uses TRBV12-3 or TRBV12-4 with TRBJ2-5; D unclear. The CDR3 consists of 17 residues. The V end was cut by 4 bases, the J end by 5 bases, with 23 bases between. CDR3 region: CASSSSAPPGFWETQYF. CDR3 bases: TGTGCCAGCAGTTCCTCAGCTCCGCCCGGGTTCTGGGAGACCCAGTACTTC.

This chain joins TRBV6-1 and TRBJ2-2; 9 bases align to TRBD1. Trimming took 6 bases from V and 5 from J; bases not matched to a gene: 7. Germline-derived CDR1 and CDR2 are MNHNS and SASEGT. The CDR3 is 15 amino acids. The CDR3 protein is CASSPDRGETGELFF. The CDR3 DNA is TGTGCCAGCAGCCCGGACAGGGGAGAGACCGGGGAGCTGTTTTTT.

The chain has TRBV7-8 and TRBJ2-7, with D tentatively TRBD1 (7 bases). The CDR3 contains 17 residues. Trimming cost V 1 base and J 2 bases, with 18 bases left between them. Per germline, CDR1 SGHVS and CDR2 FQNEAQ. CDR3 DNA sequence: TGTGCCAGCAGCTTAGGGTCGACAGGGAGGTTGGCCTACGAGCAGTACTTC. Protein product: CASSLGSTGRLAYEQYF.

This clonotype was detected a few times. The rearrangement joins TRBV12-3 or TRBV12-4 to TRBJ1-4; 8 bases are a match to TRBD1. Trimming at V came to 3 bases and at J to 3 bases, leaving 6 bases not matched to a gene. This CDR3 contains 16 residues. CDR3 in amino acids: CASSFTDRAANEKLFF. The CDR3 nucleotides are TGTGCCAGCAGTTTCACGGACAGGGCAGCTAATGAAAAACTGTTTTTT.

This clonotype turned up a few times. The CDR3 DNA sequence: TGTGCCACCAGTGAACCAGGGGGTGTGGGAGCTTTCTTT. Its protein product is CATSEPGGVGAFF. The chain carries TRBV24-1 and TRBJ1-1; TRBD1 matches at 7 bases. CDR1 and CDR2 (germline): KGHDR, SFDVKD. There are 13 residues in the CDR3. V shed 4 bases and J 10 bases; nucleotides not matched to a gene: 8.

This clonotype has a count of ten or more. The genes are TRBV7-2 and TRBJ2-5; D might be TRBD1 (5 bases). The CDR3 consists of 14 residues. Trimming stripped 4 bases from V and 2 bases from J, with 11 bases between. CDR1 is SGHTA and CDR2 is FQGNSA in the germline V gene. The DNA for the CDR3 is TGTGCCAGCAGCTCGGATACAGGACAAGAGACCCAGTACTTC. Its protein is CASSSDTGQETQYF.

J is TRBJ1-6 and V is TRBV6-2 or TRBV6-3; D gene uncertain. Per germline, CDR1 MNHEY and CDR2 SVGEGT. The CDR3 is 13 residues long. With 8 bases removed from V and 3 bases from J, the gap between germline ends came to 8 bases. CDR3 amino acids: CASGVDYNSPLHF. In DNA, the CDR3 is TGTGCCAGCGGGGTGGACTATAATTCACCCCTCCACTTT.

This rearrangement joins TRBV20-1 to TRBJ1-1; D not certain. V dropped 3 bases and J dropped 1 base, with 6 bases sitting between them. The CDR3 loop spans 12 amino acids. Germline assignment: CDR1 DFQATT and CDR2 SNEGSKA (reference sequence). Written as DNA, the CDR3 is TGCAGTGCTAGTACTGGGAACACTGAAGCTTTCTTT. Protein sequence: CSASTGNTEAFF.

The chain carries TRBV24-1 and TRBJ2-3; D remains unclear. Trimming pared 3 bases from V and 2 bases from J, leaving 8 bases between. The CDR3 has 14 residues. Germline CDR1 reads KGHDR; CDR2 reads SFDVKD. The CDR3 sequence: CATSDEVYTDTQYF. The CDR3 nucleotides are TGTGCCACCAGTGATGAGGTATACACAGATACGCAGTATTTT.

This chain joins TRBV7-2 and TRBJ1-1; D not certain. The V and J ends lost 4 bases and 1 base respectively, with 10 bases between them. Germline V gene lookup returns CDR1 SGHTA and CDR2 FQGNSA. The CDR3 has 14 residues. The CDR3 sequence: CASSSEGRNTEAFF. Here the CDR3 DNA reads TGTGCCAGCAGCTCCGAGGGAAGGAACACTGAAGCTTTCTTT.

The CDR3 DNA reads TGCGCCAGCAAGTTCTCTAGCGGGAGGCCCGGGGAGCTGTTTTTT. As protein: CASKFSSGRPGELFF. The chain has TRBV4-3 and TRBJ2-2; 11 bases agree with TRBD2. The V gene's germline CDR1 is LGHNA and CDR2 YSLEER. The J segment lost 6 bases and the V segment lost 7 bases, leaving 7 bases of the junction unmatched. This CDR3 region has 15 residues.

This clonotype was seen repeatedly, ten times or more. J is TRBJ2-7 and V is TRBV20-1; D is unresolved. The CDR3 has 12 residues. Germline CDR1 is DFQATT and CDR2 is SNEGSKA (reference sequence). V dropped 6 bases and J dropped 3 bases, with 12 bases sitting between them. CDR3 residues: CSARTPNYEQYF. Here the CDR3 DNA reads TGCAGTGCCCGAACACCCAACTACGAGCAGTACTTC.

With respect to this clonotype: Its ends do not fully match the called genes, so a read error is possible. The chain couples TRBV20-1 to TRBJ1-4, with a weak D call TRBD1 (5 bases). The CDR3 is 12 residues long. The V gene's germline CDR1 is DFQATT and CDR2 SNEGSKA (reference sequence). CDR3 nucleotide sequence: TGCAGTGCGAGAGAGGGGTGGGAAAAACTGTTTTTT. It translates to CSAREGWEKLFF.

This clonotype was recorded many times. The chain's CDR3 is CASSPGIQGSQYF. Written as DNA, the CDR3 is TGTGCCAGCAGTCCGGGCATACAGGGGTCGCAGTATTTT. The chain links TRBV12-3 or TRBV12-4 to TRBJ2-3; 7 nucleotides match TRBD1. The J segment lost 10 bases and the V segment lost 5 bases, leaving 9 bases of the junction unmatched. The CDR3 sequence is 13 residues long.

The sample holds many counts of this clonotype. This rearrangement joins TRBV6-2 or TRBV6-3 to TRBJ2-1; 7 bases are shared with TRBD2. Germline values: CDR1 MNHEY, CDR2 SVGEGT. V lost 4 bases, J lost 8 bases, and 2 bases stayed unmatched. This CDR3 region has 12 residues. The CDR3 sequence is CASSWGGDEQFF. The CDR3 bases are TGTGCCAGCAGTTGGGGGGGTGATGAGCAGTTCTTC.